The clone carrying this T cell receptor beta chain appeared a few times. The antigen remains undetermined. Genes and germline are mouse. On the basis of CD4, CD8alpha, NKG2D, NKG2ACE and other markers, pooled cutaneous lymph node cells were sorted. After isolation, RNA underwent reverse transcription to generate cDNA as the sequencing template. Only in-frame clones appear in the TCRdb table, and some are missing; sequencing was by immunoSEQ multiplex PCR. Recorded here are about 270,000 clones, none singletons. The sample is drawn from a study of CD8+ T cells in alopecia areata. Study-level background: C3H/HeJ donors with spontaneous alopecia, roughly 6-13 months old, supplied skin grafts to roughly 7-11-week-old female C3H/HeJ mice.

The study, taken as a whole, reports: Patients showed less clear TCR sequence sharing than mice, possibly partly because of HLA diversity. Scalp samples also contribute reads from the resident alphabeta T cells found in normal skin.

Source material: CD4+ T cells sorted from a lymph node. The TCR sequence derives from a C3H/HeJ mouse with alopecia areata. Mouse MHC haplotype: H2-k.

The sequenced part of the CDR3 DNA is TGTGCCAGCTCCCGGGACTGGGGGAAT. It translates to CASSRDWGN. The complete CDR3 sequence is CASSRDWGNEQYF. The chain couples TRBV13-2 to TRBJ2-7; 11 bases line up with TRBD2. The read halts 4 residues ahead of the CDR3 end, with the missing end drawn from the germline J gene. Germline loops: CDR1 NNHNN, CDR2 SYGAGS (reference sequence). The CDR3 covers 13 residues.